The source of this T cell receptor (beta chain) is a study of radiation and T cells in renal cell carcinoma. On this clone: Its antigen is not known.

Germline lookup yields CDR1 MDHEN and CDR2 SYDVKM. Trimming took off 6 bases at V and 3 bases at J, with 14 bases between the two ends. This CDR3 has 14 amino acids. Time point reported: baseline pretreatment blood. Treatment here: 15 Gy SBRT to primary tumor, nephrectomy 4 weeks later. Clear cell pathology was present in this patient's renal cell carcinoma. Some clones are missing from TCRdb's copy, which holds only in-frame ones; the method was immunoSEQ multiplex PCR. In the table there are 40,000 to 50,000 clones, 65% to 90% of which are singletons. Study results and caveats: From baseline, blood top tumor clonotypes peaked at 2 weeks post-radiation. Baseline intratumoral clonotype presence is unknown without pretreatment biopsies.

The chain couples TRBV28 to TRBJ2-5; tentative D call: TRBD1 (6 bases). This TCR was sampled from a woman aged 65 to 85 with renal cell carcinoma. The sequences come from blood, collected from a patient whose treatment included radiotherapy and nephrectomy. The CDR3 loop is CASSETGWEETQYF. CDR3 DNA sequence: TGTGCCAGCAGCGAAACAGGGTGGGAAGAGACCCAGTACTTC.